This entry features one TCR beta chain sequence. The entry originates in a study of shared clonotypes between healthy human individuals. The V gene end was trimmed by 4 bases and the J gene end by 6 bases; junction bases not matched to a gene: 4. The CDR3 is 14 residues long. Per germline, CDR1 MNHEY and CDR2 SVGAGI. Repertoires were generated with immunoSEQ multiplex PCR, while TCRdb's copy carries only in-frame clones and drops some. The data contain millions of clones, about 95% of them singletons. The chain links TRBV6-5 to TRBJ2-1; the match to TRBD2 covers 9 bases. The specimen was naive CD4+ T cells sorted from blood. The sample's subset: CD45RA+ positively selected. The TCR comes from a man younger than 30 in good health. The CDR3 is CASSLLAGSNEQFF. Here the CDR3 DNA reads TGTGCCAGCAGTTTGCTAGCGGGAAGCAATGAGCAGTTCTTC.